A selection of T cell receptor beta chains follows, all from one sample in a study of CD8 T cells in ankylosing spondylitis. MiXCR, run by TCRdb on the 5' RACE reads, gives a single entry per CDR3 protein. This table holds about 90,000 distinct CDR3 sequences, approximately 9.6% found once. The sample consisted of blood, either unsorted or a sorted T cell fraction (not recorded which). These TCRs come from a male donor with ankylosing spondylitis. Both conserved end residues are part of each CDR3. The D gene is left open where the match is weak. For some rows the clone size is stated as once, few or many, or as a class when expanded; others skip it.

V gene	D gene	clone size	J gene	CDR3 protein	CDR3 DNA
TRBV20-1	TRBD2	.	TRBJ2-5	CSATGLAGVMGETQYF	TGCAGTGCCACGGGACTAGCGGGAGTAATGGGAGAGACCCAGTACTTC
TRBV27	TRBD2	.	TRBJ2-7	CASSLGLAGVSEQYF	TGTGCCAGCAGTTTAGGACTAGCGGGAGTTAGCGAGCAGTACTTC
TRBV7-9	.	few	TRBJ1-5	CASSSDGNQPQHF	TGTGCCAGCAGCTCGGACGGGAATCAGCCCCAGCATTTT
TRBV11-2	TRBD2	.	TRBJ2-1	CASSWPPGLAGGRGSYNEQFF	TGTGCCAGCAGCTGGCCCCCGGGACTAGCGGGAGGGCGTGGGTCCTACAATGAGCAGTTCTTC
TRBV12-3/TRBV12-4	TRBD1	.	TRBJ1-1	CASSPDRGTEAFF	TGTGCCAGCAGTCCGGACAGGGGTACTGAAGCTTTCTTT
TRBV5-1	TRBD2	.	TRBJ2-7	CASSFTGPYSTSGRNYEQYF	TGCGCCAGCAGCTTTACAGGGCCCTACTCGACTAGCGGGAGGAACTACGAGCAGTACTTC
TRBV7-9	.	few	TRBJ1-2	CASSIGAGKVDGYTF	TGTGCCAGCAGCATCGGGGCGGGAAAAGTGGATGGCTACACCTTC
TRBV7-9	TRBD2	many	TRBJ2-1	CASSSPGGGSRDEQFF	TGTGCCAGCAGCTCACCAGGCGGCGGGAGTCGAGATGAGCAGTTCTTC
TRBV12-3/TRBV12-4	.	medium-sized	TRBJ2-3	CASSLISGGGDTQYF	TGTGCCAGCAGTTTAATCAGCGGAGGGGGAGATACGCAGTATTTT
TRBV2	.	.	TRBJ2-4	CASSPETGRAKNIQYF	TGTGCCAGCAGTCCTGAGACAGGGAGGGCCAAAAACATTCAGTACTTC
TRBV6-1	TRBD2	few	TRBJ2-5	CASTLLGLAGSQETQYF	TGTGCCAGCACCCTACTGGGACTAGCGGGATCCCAGGAGACCCAGTACTTC
TRBV4-2	.	few	TRBJ2-1	CASSQERATRAPHQFF	TGTGCCAGCAGCCAAGAACGAGCGACCAGAGCCCCCCACCAGTTCTTC
TRBV7-9	.	many	TRBJ2-7	CASSSHGNNYEQYF	TGTGCCAGCAGCTCCCACGGGAACAACTACGAGCAGTACTTC
TRBV7-9	TRBD1	many	TRBJ1-5	CASSFQGASNQPQHF	TGTGCCAGCAGCTTTCAGGGGGCCAGCAATCAGCCCCAGCATTTT
TRBV10-2	TRBD2	many	TRBJ2-1	CASSESLADSYNEQFF	TGCGCCAGCAGTGAGTCACTAGCGGACTCCTACAATGAGCAGTTCTTC